This entry lists 16 T cell receptor beta chains sequenced from one sample in a study of shared clonotypes between healthy human individuals. Using immunoSEQ multiplex PCR, the repertoire was profiled, and TCRdb retains in-frame clones only, with some absent. The table lists millions of clones, 85% to 95% of them singletons. Sequencing was done on a sample of naive CD4+ T cells from PBMCs. Regarding subset: CD45RA+ positively selected. Receptors originate from a man between 18 and 29 years old in good health. Some clones in this sample may be carry-over from other donors' samples.

As for this clone: The sample has other DNA sequences that encode this CDR3 too. The chain links TRBV7-9 to TRBJ2-1; D gene ambiguous. The germline V gene encodes CDR1 SEHNR and CDR2 FQNEAQ (reference sequence). V was shortened by 6 bases and J by 5 bases, with 2 bases between the two germline ends. CDR3 length: 10 amino acids. The CDR3 loop is CASSNNEQFF. CDR3 coding DNA: TGTGCCAGCAGTAACAATGAGCAGTTCTTC.

The chain has TRBV6-1 and TRBJ2-3; D unclear. The CDR3 runs 15 residues. CDR1 MNHNS and CDR2 SASEGT come from the germline V gene. The V end lost 0 bases, the J end lost 2 bases, and 9 bases lay between the germline ends. The CDR3 sequence is CASSEAGSITDTQYF. Written as DNA, the CDR3 is TGTGCCAGCAGTGAAGCGGGCTCTATCACAGATACGCAGTATTTT.

The chain joins TRBV6-6 to TRBJ2-5; possible D gene TRBD2, 7 bases. Germline values: CDR1 MNHNY, CDR2 SVGAGI (reference sequence). V was pared by 7 bases and J by 0 bases, with 18 bases between. The CDR3 is 16 amino acids. CDR3 coding DNA: TGTGCCAGCACTTTTGGGGGGCGGGGGTACCAAGAGACCCAGTACTTC. It codes for CASTFGGRGYQETQYF.

V and J are TRBV9 and TRBJ2-2; no clear D. The V gene's germline CDR1 is SGDLS and CDR2 YYNGEE. The CDR3 totals 16 residues. Deletions cut 1 base from V and 1 base from J, with 11 bases between. The CDR3 bases are TGTGCCAGCAGCGTATCTCAAAACAGGAACACCGGGGAGCTGTTTTTT. Translating gives CASSVSQNRNTGELFF.

The rearrangement uses TRBV29-1 and TRBJ2-2; D perhaps matches TRBD1 (5 bases). The V end was cut by 7 bases, the J end by 4 bases, with 10 bases between. The CDR3 runs to 12 residues. The germline gives CDR1 SQVTM, CDR2 ANQGSEA. CDR3 residues: CSAGHFTGELFF. The CDR3 nucleotides are TGCAGCGCTGGACATTTCACCGGGGAGCTGTTTTTT.

The rearrangement joins TRBV4-1 to TRBJ2-3; D remains ambiguous. Per germline, CDR1 MGHRA and CDR2 YSYEKL. This CDR3 spans 14 amino acids. The V and J ends lost 0 bases and 5 bases respectively, with 9 bases between them. The CDR3 loop is CASSQDQERDTQYF. CDR3 DNA: TGCGCCAGCAGCCAAGATCAGGAAAGAGATACGCAGTATTTT.

The chain couples TRBV25-1 to TRBJ2-7; maybe TRBD1 (6 bases). The CDR3 loop spans 13 amino acids. The V end was cut by 7 bases, the J end by 1 base, with 11 bases between. Germline loops: CDR1 MGHDK, CDR2 SYGVNS. CDR3 protein: CASTGTWSYEQYF. The CDR3 DNA reads TGTGCCAGCACCGGGACATGGTCCTACGAGCAGTACTTC.

V and J are TRBV6-5 and TRBJ2-2, with no clear D. In germline, CDR1 is MNHEY, CDR2 SVGAGI. The CDR3 is made up of 12 amino acids. Trimming cost V 7 bases and J 4 bases, with 7 bases left between them. The CDR3 DNA follows: TGTGCCAGCATACGCACCACCGGGGAGCTGTTTTTT. Protein: CASIRTTGELFF.

This sequence joins TRBV7-8 and TRBJ2-5; D gene ambiguous. CDR3 length: 14 amino acids. CDR1 is SGHVS, CDR2 FQNEAQ, per germline. Trimming stripped 5 bases from V and 5 bases from J, with 15 bases between. CDR3 nucleotide sequence: TGTGCCAGCAGCCCCGGCGGCAATTGGGAGACCCAGTACTTC. Its translation: CASSPGGNWETQYF.

The V and J genes are TRBV5-1 and TRBJ2-7, with TRBD2 matching 13 bases. The length of the CDR3 is 17 residues. Losses at the gene ends were 4 bases for V and 2 bases for J; bases not matched to a gene: 9. Germline V CDR1 and CDR2: SGHRS, YFSETQ. This CDR3 is CASSPIRTSGSPYEQYF. CDR3 nucleotides: TGCGCCAGCAGCCCGATCCGGACTAGCGGGAGCCCCTACGAGCAGTACTTC.

This clone came up once. The V gene is TRBV5-1, the J gene TRBJ2-4; the match to TRBD1 covers 7 bases. This CDR3 comprises 15 residues. Germline V lookup: CDR1 SGHRS, CDR2 YFSETQ. V dropped 0 bases and J dropped 6; count of bases not matched to a gene: 6. In DNA, the CDR3 is TGCGCCAGCAGCTTGGGGGGACAGACGAGAAACATTCAGTACTTC. Encoded protein: CASSLGGQTRNIQYF.

The chain has TRBV4-1 and TRBJ2-5, with TRBD2 matching 9 bases. Germline CDR1 MGHRA, CDR2 YSYEKL. This CDR3 has 17 amino acids. V shed 1 base, J shed 2 bases, and the junction held 8 bases outside the gene matches. CDR3 loop: CASSQVVGAGGQETQYF. CDR3 coding DNA: TGCGCCAGCAGCCAAGTAGTGGGAGCGGGAGGACAAGAGACCCAGTACTTC.

V gene TRBV27 combines with J gene TRBJ2-5; the D gene is possibly TRBD2 (5 bases). The CDR3 is 13 amino acids. Trimming took 3 bases from V and 5 from J, leaving 10 bases between them. CDR1 is MNHEY, CDR2 SMNVEV, per germline (reference sequence). CDR3 nucleotides: TGTGCCAGCAGTTTCGGGGATTGGGAGACCCAGTACTTC. It encodes CASSFGDWETQYF.

The V call is TRBV27, the J call TRBJ2-7; perhaps TRBD1 as D (6 bases). This CDR3 has 15 amino acids. Per the germline V gene, CDR1 is MNHEY and CDR2 is SMNVEV (reference sequence). V was trimmed by 8 bases and J by 6 bases, leaving 23 bases between them. Here the CDR3 reads CASGDRGRGGSEQYF. Written as DNA, the CDR3 is TGTGCCAGCGGAGACCGTGGTCGAGGGGGTTCCGAGCAGTACTTC.

V usage is TRBV28 and J usage is TRBJ1-2; 9 bases align to TRBD1. This CDR3 comprises 15 residues. Germline V gene lookup returns CDR1 MDHEN and CDR2 SYDVKM. Trimming at V came to 7 bases and at J to 0 bases, leaving 6 bases not matched to a gene. DNA for the CDR3: TGTGCCAGCACCCGAAGGGACAGGGCTAACTATGGCTACACCTTC. Translating gives CASTRRDRANYGYTF.

The CDR3 region has the DNA TGTGCCAGCAGCTTTGGGACTAGCGGGGGGCTCTCCTACGAGCAGTACTTC. It yields the protein CASSFGTSGGLSYEQYF. The chain has TRBV5-4 and TRBJ2-7; 15 bases align to TRBD2. The CDR3 is made up of 17 amino acids. V lost 2 bases and J lost 0; bases outside the gene matches: 3. Germline CDR1 reads SGHNT; CDR2 reads YYREEE (reference sequence).